This note documents a single T cell receptor beta chain sequence. This clonotype appeared many times. The specificity of this receptor is unknown. Within one base of it there is no much larger clone, and no base qualities were kept. This sample is drawn from a study of T-cell reconstitution after alpha-beta-depleted transplantation in children (TCRdb year 2016). With regard to the full study: The study quantitatively tracked T-cell immune reconstitution after TCRalphabeta/CD19-depleted allogeneic hematopoietic cell transplantation in children using TCR repertoire profiling.

The germline V and J ends show losses of 1 base and 5 bases respectively, and no gene match explains 7 bases of the junction. Based on the germline V gene, the CDR1 and CDR2 sequences are LGHNA and YSLEER. From the cysteine up to the phenylalanine, the CDR3 has a length of 16 residues. The retained sequence is limited to the CDR3, 48 bases, with the frame set at the first base. Library creation used PCR. Sequencer: Illumina HiSeq 2500. To normalize quantification of the TCRbeta repertoire, the TCR libraries were built with molecular barcoding that relied on unique molecular identifiers. TCRdb cleaned the public reads at Q25 with fastp, built clones with MiXCR and kept in-frame beta chains. Rows merge per CDR3 protein into single entries with the most common DNA and genes. Present in this sample are about 610,000 distinct CDR3 sequences, 8% to 11% of which were seen just once. Less than 5% of the sample is taken by the ten largest.

The chain employs TRBV4-3 and TRBJ2-3; TRBD2 matches 9 bases in the middle. The TCR comes from a human donor who donated a stem cell graft to a child with acute myeloid leukemia. This material consisted of PBMCs from the stem cell graft donor, taken from the stem cell graft. The bases are TGCGCCAGCAGCCAAGGTTCGGGACTAGCCCGAGATACGCAGTATTTT. Translated, it reads CASSQGSGLARDTQYF.